The sequence of this T cell receptor beta chain was determined in a study of T cells of healthy individuals. This clonotype was seen a handful of times. V lost 8 bases, J lost 8 bases, and 22 bases lay in between. Germline V gene lookup returns CDR1 LGHDT and CDR2 YNNKEL (reference sequence). This CDR3 comprises 15 residues. TCRdb analysed the 5' RACE reads with MiXCR anew, one entry per CDR3 protein. Among about 96,000 distinct CDR3 sequences, roughly a sixth were seen once, and the ten largest hold approximately 6%. This sequence joins TRBV3-1 and TRBJ2-1; maybe TRBD2 (6 bases). This sequence originates from a human donor in good health. The CDR3 loop reads CASGNRRGGADEQFF. The CDR3 DNA sequence: TGTGCCAGCGGGAATCGGCGGGGAGGTGCTGATGAGCAGTTCTTC.